The T cell receptor beta chain under discussion was sequenced for a study of T cells in Graves' hyperthyroidism and ophthalmopathy. Study results and caveats: Classification by a 13 V-J model distinguished ophthalmopathy from stable hyperthyroidism.

Germline loops: CDR1 SGHAT, CDR2 FQDESV (reference sequence). This CDR3 is built from 15 residues. Trimming cost V 5 bases and J 8 bases; bases outside gene matches: 6. An absence of ophthalmopathy progression within 18 months meant stable Graves' hyperthyroidism. This clonotype was seen repeatedly, ten times or more. Its antigen is unidentified. Amplification targeted TCR beta CDR3 regions from RNA transcripts. HTBI primers were used for first-round RT-PCR of the TCR CDR3. MiXCR was run by TCRdb on the multiplex PCR reads, yielding one entry per CDR3 protein. The table has about 700,000 distinct CDR3 sequences, 11% to 15% seen once.

The sequencing sample was made of blood. This clonotype was obtained from a woman between 18 and 30 years old with Graves' hyperthyroidism. The chain combines TRBV11-1 with TRBJ2-1, with 13 positions matching TRBD2. CDR3 loop: CASSQTSGRSDEQFF. The CDR3 nucleotides are TGTGCCAGCAGCCAGACTAGCGGGAGGTCCGATGAGCAGTTCTTC.